This TCR beta chain was sequenced in a study of cytomegalovirus exposure and HLA in healthy donors. Overall study context: An earlier analysis identified under 130 million unique TCR beta sequences in about 179 million T cells.

Overall study results and limits: The number of N-insertions in an Asian-associated ancestry cluster was reportedly below the roughly 660-donor mean in a later analysis.

The J segment lost 5 bases and the V segment lost 4 bases, leaving 13 bases of the junction unmatched. This CDR3 is 16 amino acids long. Germline V gives CDR1 SGHNT, CDR2 YYREEE (reference sequence). Turning to this clone: What it binds is unknown.

The PCR employed 60 Vbeta primers together with 13 Jbeta primers. Generated by immunoSEQ multiplex PCR, the TCRdb table keeps only in-frame clones and is missing some. This sample has about 59,000 clones; less than 85% occur once, and the top ten carry roughly 7%. This sequence joins TRBV5-4 and TRBJ2-3, with 7 bases fitting TRBD2. Sequenced: PBMCs. The receptor was isolated from a man aged 25-45 years in good health and CMV-seropositive. For the CDR3, the DNA is TGTGCCAGCAGCCCTCCCGGGGCGGGGGTCGGAGATACGCAGTATTTT. Translating it yields CASSPPGAGVGDTQYF.